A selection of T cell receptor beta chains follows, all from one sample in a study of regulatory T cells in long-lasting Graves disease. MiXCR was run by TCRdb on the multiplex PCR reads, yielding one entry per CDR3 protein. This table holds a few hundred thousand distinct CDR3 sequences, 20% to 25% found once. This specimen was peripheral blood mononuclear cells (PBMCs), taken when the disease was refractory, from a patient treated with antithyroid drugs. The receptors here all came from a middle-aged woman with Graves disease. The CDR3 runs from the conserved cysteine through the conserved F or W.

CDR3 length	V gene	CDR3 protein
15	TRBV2	CASSDMTSGSNEQYF
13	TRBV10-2	CASMRDRVGEQYF
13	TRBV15	CATSINSNQPQHF
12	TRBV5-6	CASSFPTGEQYF
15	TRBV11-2	CASSSLREGYNEQFF
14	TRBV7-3	CASSSGRSNTEAFF
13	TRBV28	CASSLPGGTPEFF
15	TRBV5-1	CASSHSGLRNTEAFF
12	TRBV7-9	CASSFVNQPQHF
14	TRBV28	CASSNGGVNEKLFF
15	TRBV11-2	CASSLKGSGANVLTF
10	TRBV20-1	CSASSGTQYF
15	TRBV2	CASSEYVWELNEQYF
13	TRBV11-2	CASSLDRRPGAFF
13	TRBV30	CAWATGSSYEQYF
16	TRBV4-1	CASSQVPVGMGEKLFF
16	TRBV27	CASSLRVASPTYEQYF
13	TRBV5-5	CASSLHPPYEQYF
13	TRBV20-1	CSATGTGDQPQHF
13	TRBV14	CASSLRQEYEQYF
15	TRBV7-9	CASSADTGWNYEQYF
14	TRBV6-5	CASSYKPYTGELFF
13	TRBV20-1	CSAIERELYEQYF
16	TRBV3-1	CASNVGAQGSNSPLHF
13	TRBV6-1	CASREATGGKAFF